This record looks at one T cell receptor beta chain sequence and its context. Its specific antigen is unknown. Base qualities are missing; no much larger clone stands one base away. The data are from a study of blood T cell repertoires in COVID-19 (dated by TCRdb to about 2020). About the investigation overall: Samples from collaborators originated in the United States, Italy and Spain and spanned both the acute and convalescent phases of COVID-19. Where available, HLA class I and class II types were obtained from metadata supplied by the sample provider rather than from assay-based typing. Nearly every sample came with metadata listing a de-identified subject ID, COVID-19 status, age in years and sex. Subjects who had been exposed to COVID-19, were actively infected with it, or had recovered from it provided the deeply sampled blood TCRbeta repertoires that made up the dataset. The prospective study material was composed of cDNA or gDNA derived from T cells, B-cell-depleted T cells, or PBMCs. A freely available public database, intended as a resource for researchers studying the immune response to SARS-CoV-2, is where the repertoires were released. Samples came from the ongoing ImmuneRACE study (first 160 participants) plus 1,254 subjects from 6 global collaborators.

The immunoSEQ Assay, a bias-controlled multiplex PCR, was used to amplify TCRbeta CDR3 regions from genomic DNA. Regarding the original processing steps: The number of nucleated cells in each sample was estimated by amplification of reference gene primers within the assay. To quantify the absolute abundance of each unique TCRbeta CDR3 rearrangement, sequence reads were collapsed and filtered. Productive Simpson clonality was computed per sample as the square root of Simpson's diversity index over productive rearrangements. In TCRdb, the immuneACCESS table is reduced to in-frame sequences with V and J assigned. These tables do not hold every clone; where another copy was compared, an unresolved V gene accounts for under half, and the others remain unexplained. The DNA gave D and trimming, while V, J and clone size come from that table. Across this sample there are around 470,000 clones, with 90% seen only once. Of the sample, 0.6% to 0.7% is held by the ten largest clones.

Results the study describes overall, beyond this receptor: The quantity of clinical and demographic metadata differed by source and by participant and was supplied without curation.

For CDR1 and CDR2, the germline V gene lists SGDLS and YYNGEE. A distance of 8 bases separates the germline ends of V and J, which lose 3 bases and 4 bases respectively. Counted from cysteine to phenylalanine, this CDR3 has 13 amino acids. This entry keeps only the CDR3 DNA: 39 bases, framed from base 1. Participants in the prospective study were enrolled through a virtual design, were aged 18 to 89 years, and lived in some 24 United States geographic areas. To assign participants to cohorts, the prospective study relied on clinical history that participants themselves reported in a screening survey and a study questionnaire. For ImmuneRACE Cohort 3, a participant was defined as recovered based on two consecutive negative NP/OP PCR tests, clearance by a healthcare professional, or resolution of symptoms. Mobile phlebotomists in the prospective study collected whole blood, serum and a nasopharyngeal or oropharyngeal swab from every participant. Over a 2-month period, participants in the prospective study had the option of providing additional blood draws and questionnaires. Before DNA extraction, blood samples from the prospective study were shipped at room temperature or frozen.

Sequenced sample: PBMCs or T cells enriched from blood (not recorded which). The chain is assembled from TRBV9 and TRBJ2-4, with TRBD1 perhaps the D gene, on 5 matching bases. The TCR sequence derives from a man aged 18 to 30 who had recovered from COVID-19. The DNA sequence is TGTGCCAGCAGCGGTTCAGGGAAAAACATTCAGTACTTC. Translated, this gives CASSGSGKNIQYF. Here the CDR3 is joined to the reference TRBV9 and TRBJ2-4 genes, and the full variable domain is: DSGVTQTPKHLITATGQRVTLRCSPRSGDLSVYWYQQSLDQGLQFLIQYYNGEERAKGNILERFSAQQFPDLHSELNLSSLELGDSALYFCASSGSGKNIQYFGAGTRLSVL.